The clone carrying this T cell receptor beta chain was recorded once. The method was immunoSEQ multiplex PCR; TCRdb's version includes in-frame clones alone and lacks a portion of them. The repertoire includes hundreds of thousands of clones, about 91% of them detected once, and 6.3% sits in the top ten. Enrolment of Seattle patients took place during active infection, and they were followed longitudinally. The data belong to a study of blood T cell repertoires in COVID-19. The CDR3 has 15 amino acids. V dropped 2 bases and J dropped 4; count of bases not matched to a gene: 4. Germline V CDR1 and CDR2: MNHNY, SVGAGI (reference sequence).

The sample taken for sequencing was peripheral blood. The rearrangement joins TRBV6-6 to TRBJ1-5, with TRBD1 matching 8 bases. The origin of this receptor is a woman aged 25 to 39 with COVID-19, enrolled during active disease. The CDR3 DNA is TGTGCCAGCAGTTACGAGGGGACAGGTAATCAGCCCCAGCATTTT. Translated, it gives CASSYEGTGNQPQHF.